The source of this T cell receptor beta chain is a study of blood T cells in healthy people across ages (dated by TCRdb to the mid-2010s). With respect to the entire study: In model experiments, template switching captured about one uniquely barcoded TCR beta cDNA molecule for every two T cells. Age-related changes in TCR beta repertoire diversity were measured in the study by deep sequencing normalized with unique cDNA molecular identifiers. Donors were grouped into four age groups: young (average approximately 15 years), middle-aged (roughly 40), aged (roughly 62) and long-lived (82). Donors of different ages were randomly distributed across sequencing lanes to avoid experimental bias. Using the same blood draw, the study looked at two additional independent replicas of 1 million unique cDNA reads for two donors, one aged 18 to 29 and the other aged 80 or older.

A note on this clonotype: Its binding antigen is unknown. There are no base qualities to consult, and no much larger clone falls within one base.

Study-wide findings and limitations: Observed TCR beta diversity per million T cells fell roughly linearly with age, and a significant reduction was already apparent by age around 36. The CMV infection status of donors was not known, potentially confounding age-related changes in expanded clonotypes. Because profiling used bulk unsorted PBMCs, naive and antigen-experienced compartments could not be compared conclusively. Estimates of total diversity from one million sequenced T cells were regarded as lower bounds and underestimates. Compared with the aged group, the long-lived group had more naive CD4+ T cells, fewer expanded clones and increased TCR diversity, suggesting age selection. Observed TCR beta diversity correlated strongly with the percentage of naive T cells measured by flow cytometry.

V is trimmed back by 6 bases and J by 8 bases, and the junction contains 11 bases that no gene match accounts for. There are 16 amino acids in the CDR3, from cysteine to phenylalanine inclusive. Kept here is only the CDR3 DNA, which spans 48 bases and is read in frame from base 1. Donors were a few dozen systemically healthy Caucasian individuals from Russia aged roughly 6 to 90 years. Each donor gave about 11 milliliters of peripheral blood, drawn into EDTA-treated Vacutainer tubes. Ficoll-Paque density-gradient centrifugation was used to isolate PBMCs, with at least 6.5 million per sample. Total RNA was extracted from PBMCs with Trizol reagent, with at least 5 micrograms obtained per sample. For every donor, an aliquot of PBMCs went through flow cytometry to measure the percentages of naive CD45RAhigh/CD27high T cells. Libraries were built with 5' RACE. The data were produced on an Illumina HiSeq 2500. The second PCR ran for roughly 7 to 12 cycles and used a J-beta primer mix along with a sample-barcoded 5' primer. A template-switch 5' adaptor carrying 12 random nucleotides introduced a unique molecular identifier onto each TCR beta cDNA molecule. Each sample yielded at least 2.5 million CDR3-containing paired-end reads. All of the RNA was converted into first-strand cDNA using the Mint cDNA synthesis kit, with a TRBC-specific oligonucleotide serving as the primer. After uracil-DNA glycosylase treatment, a first 18-cycle PCR used universal primers M1SS and BC2_uni_R on all cDNA. The source study handled its data this way. Each sample was normalized by randomly selecting 1 million high-quality reads, each carrying a distinct molecular identifier. Reads sharing molecular identifiers were discarded rather than binned into consensus sequences. MiTCR, set to a Q25 quality threshold and the strictest error-elimination algorithm, was used for CDR3 identification, clonotype clustering and error correction. Lower-bound total TCR beta diversity was estimated with a nonparametric unseen species model using Euler transformation. Clones were called with MiXCR by TCRdb after fastp trimmed the public reads at Q25, and only in-frame beta chains were retained. Each CDR3 protein appears once, grouped with its most common genes and DNA. The V and J calls shown here were made by TCRdb, not taken from the authors' results. This sample lists about 970,000 distinct CDR3 sequences; roughly half were detected once. The ten largest clones take up roughly a fifth of the sample.

The sample comprised blood. Here the chain combines TRBV12-3 or TRBV12-4 and TRBJ2-1; TRBD2 aligns with 12 central bases. The TCR was taken from a woman aged 55 to 70 in good health. CDR3 reads: CASSQTTSGSVDEQFF. Here is the DNA: TGTGCCAGCAGCCAAACGACTAGCGGGAGCGTTGATGAGCAGTTCTTC.